This T cell receptor (beta chain) was identified during a study of blood T cell repertoires in COVID-19. Only in-frame clones appear in the TCRdb table, and some are missing; sequencing was by immunoSEQ multiplex PCR. The sample has under 250,000 clones, more than 75% seen once. The V gene's germline CDR1 is SGHDT and CDR2 YYEEEE. This CDR3 has 11 amino acids. The germline V and J ends were trimmed by 4 bases and 13 bases, with 12 bases remaining between them. This clone was seen a handful of times. The sequence was obtained from a woman in her 70s with COVID-19, enrolled during active disease. The sample comprised peripheral blood. The chain links TRBV5-6 to TRBJ1-5; unclear D gene. CDR3 residues: CASSLPVTQHF. The CDR3 nucleotides read TGTGCCAGCAGCCTCCCGGTCACTCAGCATTTT.